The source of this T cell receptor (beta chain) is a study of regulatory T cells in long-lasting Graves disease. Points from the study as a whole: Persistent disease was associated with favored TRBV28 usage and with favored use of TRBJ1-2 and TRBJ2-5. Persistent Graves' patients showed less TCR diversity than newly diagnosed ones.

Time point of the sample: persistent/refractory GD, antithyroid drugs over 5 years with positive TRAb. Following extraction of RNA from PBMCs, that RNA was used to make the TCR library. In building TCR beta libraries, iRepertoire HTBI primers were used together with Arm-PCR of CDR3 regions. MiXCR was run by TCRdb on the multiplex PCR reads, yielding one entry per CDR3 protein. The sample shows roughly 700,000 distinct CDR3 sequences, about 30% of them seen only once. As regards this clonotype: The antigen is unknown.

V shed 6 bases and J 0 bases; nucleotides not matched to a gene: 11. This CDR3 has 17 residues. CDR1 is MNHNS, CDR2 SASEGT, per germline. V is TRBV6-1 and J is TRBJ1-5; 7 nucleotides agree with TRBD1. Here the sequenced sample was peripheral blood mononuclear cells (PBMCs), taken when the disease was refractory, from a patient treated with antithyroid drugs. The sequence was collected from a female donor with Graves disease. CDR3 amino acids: CASRARDRNYSNQPQHF. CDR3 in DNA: TGTGCCAGCAGGGCCCGGGACAGAAACTATAGCAATCAGCCCCAGCATTTT.